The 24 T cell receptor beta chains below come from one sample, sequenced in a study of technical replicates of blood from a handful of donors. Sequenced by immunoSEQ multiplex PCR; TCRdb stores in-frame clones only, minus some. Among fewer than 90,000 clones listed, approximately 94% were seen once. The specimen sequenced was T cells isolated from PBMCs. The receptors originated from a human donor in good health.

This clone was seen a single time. The CDR3 coding sequence is TGTTCAACAAAGGCTGCGGGAGGGGTCACTGAAGCTTTCTTT. It codes for CSTKAAGGVTEAFF. The J gene is TRBJ1-1, the V gene TRBV19, with TRBD1 as a possible D gene (5 bases). The CDR3 contains 14 residues. Germline CDR1 and CDR2: LNHDA and SQIVND (reference sequence).

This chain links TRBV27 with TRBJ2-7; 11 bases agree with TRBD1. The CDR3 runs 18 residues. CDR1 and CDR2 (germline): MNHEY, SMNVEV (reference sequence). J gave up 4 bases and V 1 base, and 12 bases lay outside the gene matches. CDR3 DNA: TGTGCCAGCAGTTTATACGGACAGGGGGCGAAAATCGGTTACGAGCAGTACTTC. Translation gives CASSLYGQGAKIGYEQYF.

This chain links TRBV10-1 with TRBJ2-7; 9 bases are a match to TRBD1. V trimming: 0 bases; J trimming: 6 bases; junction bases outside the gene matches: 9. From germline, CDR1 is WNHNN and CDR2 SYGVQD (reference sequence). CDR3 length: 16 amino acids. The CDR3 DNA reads TGCGCCAGCAGTGAGTCCTCGGGACAGGGTCCCACCGAGCAGTACTTC. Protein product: CASSESSGQGPTEQYF.

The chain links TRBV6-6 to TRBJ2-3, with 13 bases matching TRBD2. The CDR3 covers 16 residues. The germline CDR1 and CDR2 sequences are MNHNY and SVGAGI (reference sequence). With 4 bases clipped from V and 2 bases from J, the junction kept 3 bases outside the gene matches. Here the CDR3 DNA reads TGTGCCAGCAGTTCGACTAGCGGGGGGTTCACAGATACGCAGTATTTT. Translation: CASSSTSGGFTDTQYF.

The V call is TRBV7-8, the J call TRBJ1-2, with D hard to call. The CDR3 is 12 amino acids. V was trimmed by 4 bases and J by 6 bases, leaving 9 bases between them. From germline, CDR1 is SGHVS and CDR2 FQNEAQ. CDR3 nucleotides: TGTGCCAGCAGCTCGCAGGCCGATGGCTACACCTTC. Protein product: CASSSQADGYTF.

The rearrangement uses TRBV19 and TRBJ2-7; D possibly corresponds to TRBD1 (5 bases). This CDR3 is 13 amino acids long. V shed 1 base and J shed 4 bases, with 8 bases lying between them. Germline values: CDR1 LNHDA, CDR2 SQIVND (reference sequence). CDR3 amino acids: CASSIGQGYEQYF. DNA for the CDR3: TGTGCCAGTAGTATAGGTCAGGGATACGAGCAGTACTTC.

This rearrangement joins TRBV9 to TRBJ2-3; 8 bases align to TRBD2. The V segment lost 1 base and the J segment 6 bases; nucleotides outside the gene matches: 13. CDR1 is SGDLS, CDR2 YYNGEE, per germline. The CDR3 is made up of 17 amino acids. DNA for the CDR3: TGTGCCAGCAGCGTAACCGGGGGGGACGGGCTTTGGGATACGCAGTATTTT. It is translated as CASSVTGGDGLWDTQYF.

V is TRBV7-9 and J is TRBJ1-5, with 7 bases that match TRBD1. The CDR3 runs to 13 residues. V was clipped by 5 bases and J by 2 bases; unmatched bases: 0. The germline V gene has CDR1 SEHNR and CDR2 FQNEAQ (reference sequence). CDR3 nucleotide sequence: TGTGCCAGCAGCGGACAGGGCAATCAGCCCCAGCATTTT. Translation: CASSGQGNQPQHF.

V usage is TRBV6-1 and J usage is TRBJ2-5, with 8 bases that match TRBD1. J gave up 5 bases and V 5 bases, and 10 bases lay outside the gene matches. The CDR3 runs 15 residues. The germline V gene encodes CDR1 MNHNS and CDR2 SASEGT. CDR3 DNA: TGTGCCAGCAGTCTACAGGGACAGGCTTTTGAGACCCAGTACTTC. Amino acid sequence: CASSLQGQAFETQYF.

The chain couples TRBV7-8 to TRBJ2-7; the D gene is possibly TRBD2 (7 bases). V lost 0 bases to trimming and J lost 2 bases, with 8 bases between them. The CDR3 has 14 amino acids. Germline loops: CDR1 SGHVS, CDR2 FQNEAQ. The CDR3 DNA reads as TGTGCCAGCAGCTTAGCGGGGGGGCCCTACGAGCAGTACTTC. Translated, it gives CASSLAGGPYEQYF.

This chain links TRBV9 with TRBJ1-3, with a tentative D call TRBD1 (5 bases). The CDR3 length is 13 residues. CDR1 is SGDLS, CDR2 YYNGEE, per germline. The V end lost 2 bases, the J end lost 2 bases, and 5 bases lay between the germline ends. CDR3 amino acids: CASSVRAGNTIYF. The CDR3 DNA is TGTGCCAGCAGCGTCAGGGCTGGAAACACCATATATTTT.

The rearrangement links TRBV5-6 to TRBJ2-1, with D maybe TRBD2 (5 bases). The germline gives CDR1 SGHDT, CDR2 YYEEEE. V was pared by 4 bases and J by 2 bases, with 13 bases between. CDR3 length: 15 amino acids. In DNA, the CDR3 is TGTGCCAGCAGCAGCGCGGGCACCCCCTACAATGAGCAGTTCTTC. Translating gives CASSSAGTPYNEQFF.

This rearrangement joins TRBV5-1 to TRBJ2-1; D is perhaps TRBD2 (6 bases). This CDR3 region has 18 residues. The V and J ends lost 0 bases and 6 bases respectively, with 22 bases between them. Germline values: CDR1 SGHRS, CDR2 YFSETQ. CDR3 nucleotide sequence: TGCGCCAGCAGCTTGGCAAGGGCGGGGAGATCCTTATTCAATGAGCAGTTCTTC. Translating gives CASSLARAGRSLFNEQFF.

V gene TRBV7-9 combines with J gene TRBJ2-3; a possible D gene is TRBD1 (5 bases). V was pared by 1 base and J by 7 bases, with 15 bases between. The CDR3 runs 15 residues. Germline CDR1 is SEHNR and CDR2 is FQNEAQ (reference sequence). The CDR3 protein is CASSLDVPGFYTQYF. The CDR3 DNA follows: TGTGCCAGCAGCTTAGATGTTCCAGGGTTCTATACGCAGTATTTT.

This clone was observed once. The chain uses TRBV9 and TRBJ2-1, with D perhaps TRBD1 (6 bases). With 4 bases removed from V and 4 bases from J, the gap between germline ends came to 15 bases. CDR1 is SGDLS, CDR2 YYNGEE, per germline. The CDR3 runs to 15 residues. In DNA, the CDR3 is TGTGCCAGCAGCCTAACAGGGTCCTCGTACAATGAGCAGTTCTTC. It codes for CASSLTGSSYNEQFF.

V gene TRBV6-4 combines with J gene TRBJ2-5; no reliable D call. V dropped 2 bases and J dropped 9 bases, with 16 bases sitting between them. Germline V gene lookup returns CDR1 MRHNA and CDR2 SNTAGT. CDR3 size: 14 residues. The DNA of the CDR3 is TGTGCCAGCAGTGACGTCCCAAGTAGTGGAGCCCAGTACTTC. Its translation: CASSDVPSSGAQYF.

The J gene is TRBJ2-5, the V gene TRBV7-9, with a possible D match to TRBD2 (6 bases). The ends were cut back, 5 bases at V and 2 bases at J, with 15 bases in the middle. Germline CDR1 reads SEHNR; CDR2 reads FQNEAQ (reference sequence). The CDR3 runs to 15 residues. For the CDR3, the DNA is TGTGCCAGCAGCCCACACGGAGGGGCACAAGAGACCCAGTACTTC. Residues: CASSPHGGAQETQYF.

The CDR3 sequence: CASSGRGGAIVDTQYF. CDR3 nucleotides: TGTGCCAGCAGCGGACGCGGGGGGGCCATTGTAGATACGCAGTATTTT. V usage is TRBV9 and J usage is TRBJ2-3; 9 bases align to TRBD2. Germline values: CDR1 SGDLS, CDR2 YYNGEE. Unmatched junction bases numbered 10, after V lost 3 bases and J lost 5 bases. The CDR3 extends over 16 amino acids. Supplemented by reference TRBV9 and TRBJ2-3, the full variable domain reads DSGVTQTPKHLITATGQRVTLRCSPRSGDLSVYWYQQSLDQGLQFLIQYYNGEERAKGNILERFSAQQFPDLHSELNLSSLELGDSALYFCASSGRGGAIVDTQYFGPGTRLTVL.

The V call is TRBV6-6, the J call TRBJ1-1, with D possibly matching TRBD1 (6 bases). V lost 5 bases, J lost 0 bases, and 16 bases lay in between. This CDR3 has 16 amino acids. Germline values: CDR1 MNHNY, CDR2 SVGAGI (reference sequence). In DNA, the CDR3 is TGTGCCAGCAGTGTCACAGGGCCTTCCATGAACACTGAAGCTTTCTTT. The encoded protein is CASSVTGPSMNTEAFF.

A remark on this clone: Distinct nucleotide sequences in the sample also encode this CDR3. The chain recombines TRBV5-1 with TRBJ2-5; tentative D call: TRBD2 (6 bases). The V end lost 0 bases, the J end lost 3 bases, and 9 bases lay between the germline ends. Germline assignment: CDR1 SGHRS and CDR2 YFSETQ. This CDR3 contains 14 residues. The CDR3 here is CASSLVSGEETQYF. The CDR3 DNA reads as TGCGCCAGCAGCTTGGTATCGGGGGAAGAGACCCAGTACTTC.

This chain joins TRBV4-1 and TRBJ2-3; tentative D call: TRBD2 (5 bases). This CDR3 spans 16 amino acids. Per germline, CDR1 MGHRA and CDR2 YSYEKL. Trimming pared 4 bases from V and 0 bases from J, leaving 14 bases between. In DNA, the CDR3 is TGCGCCAGCAGCCGAGGAGGACTGGACAGCACAGATACGCAGTATTTT. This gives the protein CASSRGGLDSTDTQYF.

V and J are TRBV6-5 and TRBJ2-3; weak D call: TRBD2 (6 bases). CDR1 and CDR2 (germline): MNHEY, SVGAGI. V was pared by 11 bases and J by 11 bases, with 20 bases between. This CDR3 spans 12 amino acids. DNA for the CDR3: TGTGCCGGCTCCTTCCCCGGGAGCTGGCAGTATTTT. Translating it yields CAGSFPGSWQYF.

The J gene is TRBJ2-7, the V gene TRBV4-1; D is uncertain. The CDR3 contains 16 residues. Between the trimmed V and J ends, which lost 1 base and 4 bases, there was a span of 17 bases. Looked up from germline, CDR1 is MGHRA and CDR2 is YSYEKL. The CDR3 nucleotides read TGCGCCAGCAGCCAAGTTGGCGGTTCTTATTCTTACGAGCAGTACTTC. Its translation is CASSQVGGSYSYEQYF.

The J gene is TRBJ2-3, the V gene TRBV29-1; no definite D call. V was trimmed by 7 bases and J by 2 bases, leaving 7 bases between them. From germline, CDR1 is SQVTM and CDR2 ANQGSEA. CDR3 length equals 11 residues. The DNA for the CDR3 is TGCAGCGCTCTCCTCACAGATACGCAGTATTTT. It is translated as CSALLTDTQYF.